These 21 T cell receptor beta chains were all obtained from the same sample, sequenced in a study of cytomegalovirus exposure and HLA in healthy donors. Vbeta (60) and Jbeta (13) primers were used in the PCR. Assay used: immunoSEQ multiplex PCR; TCRdb lists only in-frame clones, some missing. Of under 200,000 clones listed, 81% are singletons. Sequencing input: PBMCs. These receptors were taken from a man in his forties in good health and CMV-seropositive.

There are a few counts of this clone. The V gene is TRBV15, the J gene TRBJ2-5; tentative D call: TRBD1 (6 bases). There are 13 residues in the CDR3. Germline V gives CDR1 LNHNV, CDR2 YYDKDF (reference sequence). Deletions cut 5 bases from V and 3 bases from J, with 10 bases between. The CDR3 spells CATSAGVKETQYF. For the CDR3, the DNA is TGTGCCACCAGCGCAGGGGTTAAAGAGACCCAGTACTTC.

This clone appeared a few times. This sequence joins TRBV9 and TRBJ1-6; 8 bases match TRBD1. This CDR3 spans 13 amino acids. The V and J ends lost 3 bases and 7 bases, in that order; junction bases with no gene match: 0. Per germline, CDR1 SGDLS and CDR2 YYNGEE. CDR3 in DNA: TGTGCCAGCAGCGGACAGGGGAATTCACCCCTCCACTTT. Amino acid sequence: CASSGQGNSPLHF.

The chain combines TRBV5-1 with TRBJ2-6, with 7 bases fitting TRBD1. The CDR3 spans 18 residues. With V trimmed by 4 bases and J by 0 bases, 10 bases remained unmatched. Germline V gene sequence: CDR1 SGHRS, CDR2 YFSETQ. In nucleotides, the CDR3 is TGCGCCAGCAGCCCCGGGACAGTCGCTATCTCTGGGGCCAACGTCCTGACTTTC. It specifies CASSPGTVAISGANVLTF.

The CDR3 protein is CATRWAGGPSGANVLTF. Written as DNA, the CDR3 is TGTGCCACCCGATGGGCAGGGGGACCCTCTGGGGCCAACGTCCTGACTTTC. The chain joins TRBV19 to TRBJ2-6, with 7 positions matching TRBD1. V was pared by 10 bases and J by 0 bases, with 12 bases of the junction left unmatched. CDR3 length: 17 amino acids. Germline V gene lookup returns CDR1 LNHDA and CDR2 SQIVND (reference sequence).

For this clone: It is likely a read error, because the conserved phenylalanine at the end of the CDR3 is missing. The DNA is left out, because the CDR3 cannot be placed on it with certainty; the CDR3 is given as TCRdb lists it. The chain is built from TRBV5-1 and TRBJ1-2; TRBD1, as called in the table, went unchecked against the DNA. Termini included, the CDR3 measures 12 amino acids. Germline V gives CDR1 SGHRS, CDR2 YFSETQ. CDR3 region: CASSLMGGQGEV.

The chain combines TRBV30 with TRBJ2-5, with D tentatively TRBD2 (6 bases). V was pared by 0 bases and J by 11 bases, with 13 bases between. This CDR3 has 12 residues. The germline CDR1 and CDR2 sequences are GTSNPN and SVGIG (reference sequence). CDR3 coding DNA: TGTGCCTGGAGTGTCGGCGGGACGGCGCAGTACTTC. The encoded protein is CAWSVGGTAQYF.

This chain connects TRBV5-1 to TRBJ2-3; possibly TRBD1 for D (6 bases). The ends were cut back, 5 bases at V and 6 bases at J, with 13 bases in the middle. CDR3 length: 13 amino acids. Germline V CDR1 and CDR2: SGHRS, YFSETQ. The CDR3 DNA sequence: TGCGCCAGCAGGGGGGCCCCTTTGGATACGCAGTATTTT. Protein sequence: CASRGAPLDTQYF.

The chain joins TRBV7-2 to TRBJ2-7; 9 bases line up with TRBD2. There are 14 residues in the CDR3. CDR1 is SGHTA, CDR2 FQGNSA, per germline. The trim removed 5 bases at V and 1 base at J, leaving 3 bases unmatched. CDR3 sequence (DNA): TGTGCCAGCAGCATTAGCGGGAGATCCTACGAGCAGTACTTC. Translating gives CASSISGRSYEQYF.

The chain combines TRBV28 with TRBJ1-2; no clear D gene. V shed 4 bases and J shed 0 bases, with 12 bases lying between them. The CDR3 extends over 15 amino acids. Germline V gives CDR1 MDHEN, CDR2 SYDVKM. For the CDR3, the DNA is TGTGCCAGCAGTTGGGGAGGCGGTACTAACTATGGCTACACCTTC. Its translation is CASSWGGGTNYGYTF.

This clone was observed a handful of times. The chain has TRBV27 and TRBJ1-6, with 10 positions matching TRBD1. V gave up 1 base and J gave up 4 bases; unmatched junction bases: 10. The CDR3 totals 19 residues. Per germline, CDR1 MNHEY and CDR2 SMNVEV (reference sequence). The CDR3 DNA reads as TGTGCCAGCAGTTTATTGAGGGGACAGGGGTTATCTTATAATTCACCCCTCCACTTT. Translated: CASSLLRGQGLSYNSPLHF.

The chain joins TRBV5-1 to TRBJ2-7, with TRBD1 matching over 9 bases. The CDR3 sequence is 14 residues long. V shed 0 bases, J shed 6 bases, and the junction held 4 bases outside the gene matches. In germline, CDR1 is SGHRS, CDR2 YFSETQ. CDR3 region: CASSLGQGVGEQYF. The CDR3 DNA reads as TGCGCCAGCAGCTTGGGACAGGGGGTGGGCGAGCAGTACTTC.

The V call is TRBV29-1, the J call TRBJ2-1, with 8 bases that match TRBD2. The CDR3 has 16 amino acids. V lost 4 bases to trimming and J lost 7 bases; unmatched junction nucleotides: 15. CDR1 and CDR2 (germline): SQVTM, ANQGSEA. This CDR3 is CSVGAPQRGRQNEQFF. The CDR3 nucleotides read TGCAGCGTTGGGGCGCCCCAGCGGGGGAGGCAGAATGAGCAGTTCTTC.

The V call is TRBV7-9, the J call TRBJ1-2; 9 nucleotides line up with TRBD1. With V trimmed by 3 bases and J by 9 bases, 5 bases remained unmatched. The CDR3 length is 13 residues. The germline V gene has CDR1 SEHNR and CDR2 FQNEAQ (reference sequence). Here the CDR3 reads CASSLGQGNSYTF. CDR3 sequence (DNA): TGTGCCAGCAGCTTGGGACAGGGTAATAGCTACACCTTC.

This chain connects TRBV10-3 to TRBJ2-7, with 11 bases that match TRBD1. The V gene end was trimmed by 1 base and the J gene end by 5 bases; junction bases not matched to a gene: 1. CDR3 length: 14 amino acids. The germline CDR1 and CDR2 sequences are ENHRY and SYGVKD. The CDR3 sequence is CAISEWGQGDEQYF. For the CDR3, the DNA is TGTGCCATCAGTGAGTGGGGACAGGGGGACGAGCAGTACTTC.

The chain carries TRBV6-1 and TRBJ2-1; 9 nucleotides line up with TRBD2. The CDR3 loop spans 13 amino acids. V trimming: 6 bases; J trimming: 8 bases; junction bases outside the gene matches: 5. Germline-derived CDR1 and CDR2 are MNHNS and SASEGT. Here the CDR3 reads CASRGGGADEQFF. CDR3 sequence (DNA): TGTGCCAGCAGGGGCGGGGGGGCTGATGAGCAGTTCTTC.

The chain uses TRBV5-1 and TRBJ2-3; D not certain. The CDR3 runs 13 residues. CDR1 is SGHRS and CDR2 is YFSETQ in the germline V gene. The V and J ends lost 3 bases and 2 bases respectively, with 7 bases between them. CDR3 region: CASSWSNTDTQYF. CDR3 DNA sequence: TGCGCCAGCAGCTGGAGCAACACAGATACGCAGTATTTT.

This clone was picked up a small number of times. The V gene is TRBV2, the J gene TRBJ1-1, with D possibly being TRBD1 (6 bases). Per germline, CDR1 SNHLY and CDR2 FYNNEI. The length of the CDR3 is 15 residues. Trimming stripped 4 bases from V and 6 bases from J, with 18 bases between. DNA of the CDR3: TGTGCCAGCAGTGTTACAGGGAGATCCGAAGCTGAAGCTTTCTTT. The encoded protein is CASSVTGRSEAEAFF. The whole variable domain, filled in from reference TRBV2 and TRBJ1-1, reads EPEVTQTPSHQVTQMGQEVILRCVPISNHLYFYWYRQILGQKVEFLVSFYNNEISEKSEIFDDQFSVERPDGSNFTLKIRSTKLEDSAMYFCASSVTGRSEAEAFFGQGTRLTVV.

This clone was observed a single time. The chain carries TRBV29-1 and TRBJ2-7; D may be TRBD2 (5 bases). The germline CDR1 and CDR2 sequences are SQVTM and ANQGSEA. CDR3 length equals 11 residues. V lost 7 bases, J lost 10 bases, and 17 bases lay in between. The CDR3 reads CSASSRGSQYF. CDR3 nucleotides: TGCAGCGCCTCCTCCAGAGGGTCCCAGTACTTC.

The genes are TRBV18 and TRBJ2-7; D remains unclear. The length of the CDR3 is 14 residues. From germline, CDR1 is KGHSH and CDR2 LQKENI. The ends were cut back, 6 bases at V and 2 bases at J, with 14 bases in the middle. CDR3 amino acids: CASSPSTETYEQYF. CDR3 nucleotide sequence: TGTGCCAGCTCGCCGAGTACAGAGACCTACGAGCAGTACTTC.

The chain is built from TRBV7-8 and TRBJ2-7; 8 nucleotides agree with TRBD1. Germline assignment: CDR1 SGHVS and CDR2 FQNEAQ. There are 14 residues in the CDR3. Trimming removed 1 base from V and 5 bases from J; junction bases left unmatched: 4. Here the CDR3 DNA reads TGTGCCAGCAGCTTAGACAGGGGGTCGAACGAGCAGTACTTC. The encoded protein is CASSLDRGSNEQYF.

The genes are TRBV11-1 and TRBJ1-2; no firm D call. The CDR3 runs to 12 residues. V was clipped by 0 bases and J by 8 bases, with 7 bases between them. Germline-derived CDR1 and CDR2 are SGHAT and FQDESV (reference sequence). The CDR3 DNA sequence: TGTGCCAGCAGCTTAGCGGGGAGGGGCTACACCTTC. Its translation is CASSLAGRGYTF.